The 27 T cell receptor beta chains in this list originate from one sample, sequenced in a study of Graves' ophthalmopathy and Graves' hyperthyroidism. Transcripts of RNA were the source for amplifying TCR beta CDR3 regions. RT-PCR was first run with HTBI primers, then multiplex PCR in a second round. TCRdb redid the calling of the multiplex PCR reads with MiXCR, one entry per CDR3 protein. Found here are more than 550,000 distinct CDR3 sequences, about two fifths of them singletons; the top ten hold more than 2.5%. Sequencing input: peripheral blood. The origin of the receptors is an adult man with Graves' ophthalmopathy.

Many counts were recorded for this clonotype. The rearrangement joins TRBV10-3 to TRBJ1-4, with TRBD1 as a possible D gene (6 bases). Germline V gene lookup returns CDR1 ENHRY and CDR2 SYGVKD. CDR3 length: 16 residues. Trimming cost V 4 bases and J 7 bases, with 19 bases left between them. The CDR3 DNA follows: TGTGCCATCAGTGCCAGGGGCCAGGACATGGCTGAAAAACTGTTTTTT. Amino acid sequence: CAISARGQDMAEKLFF.

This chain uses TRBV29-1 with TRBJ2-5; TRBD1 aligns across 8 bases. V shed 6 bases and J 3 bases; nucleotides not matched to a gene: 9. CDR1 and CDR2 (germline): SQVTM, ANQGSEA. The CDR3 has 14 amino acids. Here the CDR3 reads CSVVGQGGKETQYF. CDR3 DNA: TGCAGCGTGGTTGGACAGGGAGGAAAAGAGACCCAGTACTTC.

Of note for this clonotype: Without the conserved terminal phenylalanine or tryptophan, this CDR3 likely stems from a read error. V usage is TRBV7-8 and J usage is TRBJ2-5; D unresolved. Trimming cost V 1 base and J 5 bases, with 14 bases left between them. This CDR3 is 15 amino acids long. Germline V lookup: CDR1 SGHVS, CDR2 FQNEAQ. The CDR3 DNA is TGTGCCAGCAGCTTAGGTGGGCAACGCCAGGAGACCCAGTACCTC. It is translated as CASSLGGQRQETQYL.

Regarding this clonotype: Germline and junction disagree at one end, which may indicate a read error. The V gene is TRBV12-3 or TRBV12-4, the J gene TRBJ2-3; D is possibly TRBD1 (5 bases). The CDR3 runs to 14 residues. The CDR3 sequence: CAGSFSRVTDTQYF. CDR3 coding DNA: TGTGCCGGCAGTTTTAGCAGGGTCACAGATACGCAGTATTTT.

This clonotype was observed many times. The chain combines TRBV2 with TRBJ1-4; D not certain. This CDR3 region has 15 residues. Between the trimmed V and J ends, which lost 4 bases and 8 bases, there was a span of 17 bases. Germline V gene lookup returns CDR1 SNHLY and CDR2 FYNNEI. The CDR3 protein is CASSGSRYRGEKLFF. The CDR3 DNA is TGTGCCAGCAGTGGGAGCCGATACCGGGGAGAAAAACTGTTTTTT.

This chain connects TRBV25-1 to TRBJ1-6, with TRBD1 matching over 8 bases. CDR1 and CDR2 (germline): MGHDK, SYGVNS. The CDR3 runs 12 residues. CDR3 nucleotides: TGTGGCAGACAGGGGCTCTATCCACCCCTCCACTTT. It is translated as CGRQGLYPPLHF.

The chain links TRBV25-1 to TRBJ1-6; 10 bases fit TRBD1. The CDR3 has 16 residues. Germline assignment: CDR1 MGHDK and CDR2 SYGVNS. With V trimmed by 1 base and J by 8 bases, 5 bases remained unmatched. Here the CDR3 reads CASSESGTGADSPLHF. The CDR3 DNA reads TGTGCCAGCAGTGAATCCGGGACAGGGGCAGATTCACCCCTCCACTTT.

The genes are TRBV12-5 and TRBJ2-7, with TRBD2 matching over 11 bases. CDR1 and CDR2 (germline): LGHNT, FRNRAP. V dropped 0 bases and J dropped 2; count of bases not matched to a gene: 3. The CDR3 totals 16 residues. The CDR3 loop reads CASGLVVTSGAYEQYF. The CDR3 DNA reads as TGTGCTAGTGGTTTGGTAGTGACTAGCGGGGCCTACGAGCAGTACTTC.

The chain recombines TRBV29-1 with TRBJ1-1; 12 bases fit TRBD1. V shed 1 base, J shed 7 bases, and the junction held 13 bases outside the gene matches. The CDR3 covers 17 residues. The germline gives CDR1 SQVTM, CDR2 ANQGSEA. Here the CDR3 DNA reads TGCAGCGTTGAAGCCTCGGGACAGGGGGCATTGCGCCTTGAAGCTTTCTTT. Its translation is CSVEASGQGALRLEAFF.

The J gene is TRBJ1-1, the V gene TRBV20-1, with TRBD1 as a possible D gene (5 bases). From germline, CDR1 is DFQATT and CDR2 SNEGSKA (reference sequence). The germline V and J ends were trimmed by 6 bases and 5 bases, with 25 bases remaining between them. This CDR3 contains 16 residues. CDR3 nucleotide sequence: TGCAGTGCCCCATTATGGCAGGGAGGAGGGAGTACTGAAGCTTTCTTT. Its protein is CSAPLWQGGGSTEAFF.

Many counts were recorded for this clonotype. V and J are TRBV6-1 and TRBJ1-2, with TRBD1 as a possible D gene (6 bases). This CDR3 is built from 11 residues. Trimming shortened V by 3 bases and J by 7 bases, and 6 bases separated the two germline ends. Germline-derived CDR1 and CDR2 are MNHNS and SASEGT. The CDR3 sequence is CASSEDSGYTF. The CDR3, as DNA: TGTGCCAGCAGTGAGGACAGTGGCTACACCTTC.

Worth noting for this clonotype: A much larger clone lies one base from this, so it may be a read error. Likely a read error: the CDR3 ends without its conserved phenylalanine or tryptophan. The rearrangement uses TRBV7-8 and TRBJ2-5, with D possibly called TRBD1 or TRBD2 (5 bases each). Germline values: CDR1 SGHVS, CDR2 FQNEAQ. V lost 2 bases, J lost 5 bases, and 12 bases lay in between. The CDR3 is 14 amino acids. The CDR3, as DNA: TGTGCCAGCAGCTTAAATGGGGGAGAGGAGACCCAGTACTCC. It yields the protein CASSLNGGEETQYS.

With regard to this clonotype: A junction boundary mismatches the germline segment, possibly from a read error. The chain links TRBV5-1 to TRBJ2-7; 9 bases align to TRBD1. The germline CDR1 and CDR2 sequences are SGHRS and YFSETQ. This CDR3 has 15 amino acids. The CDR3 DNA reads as TGCGCCAGCAGCTTGGGGGACAGGGATGTCGGGGAGCTGTACTTC. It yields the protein CASSLGDRDVGELYF.

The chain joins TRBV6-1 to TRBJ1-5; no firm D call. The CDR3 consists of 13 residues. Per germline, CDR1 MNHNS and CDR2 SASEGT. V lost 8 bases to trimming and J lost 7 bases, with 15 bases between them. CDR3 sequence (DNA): TGTGCCAGCCGCAGCCGGTTCGGGCAGCCCCAGCATTTT. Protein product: CASRSRFGQPQHF.

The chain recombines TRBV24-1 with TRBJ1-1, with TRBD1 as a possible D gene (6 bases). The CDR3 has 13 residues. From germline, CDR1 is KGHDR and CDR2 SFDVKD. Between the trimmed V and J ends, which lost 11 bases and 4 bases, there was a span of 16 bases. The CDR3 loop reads CAIGRGWGTEAFF. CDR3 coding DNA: TGTGCCATCGGGAGGGGGTGGGGCACTGAAGCTTTCTTT.

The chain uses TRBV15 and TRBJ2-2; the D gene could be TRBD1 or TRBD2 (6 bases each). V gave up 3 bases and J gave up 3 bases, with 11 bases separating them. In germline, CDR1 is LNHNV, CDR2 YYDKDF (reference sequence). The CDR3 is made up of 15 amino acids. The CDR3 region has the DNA TGTGCCACCAGCAGCGGGGGCGCGGACACCGGGGAGCTGTTTTTT. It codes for CATSSGGADTGELFF.

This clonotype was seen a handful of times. CDR3: CASSFFPEAMSGANVLTF. The CDR3, as DNA: TGTGCCAGCAGCTTCTTCCCAGAAGCTATGTCTGGGGCCAACGTCCTGACTTTC. The rearrangement joins TRBV7-9 to TRBJ2-6; D is unresolved. The V end lost 3 bases, the J end lost 1 base, and 16 bases lay between the germline ends. The germline gives CDR1 SEHNR, CDR2 FQNEAQ (reference sequence). This CDR3 region has 18 residues.

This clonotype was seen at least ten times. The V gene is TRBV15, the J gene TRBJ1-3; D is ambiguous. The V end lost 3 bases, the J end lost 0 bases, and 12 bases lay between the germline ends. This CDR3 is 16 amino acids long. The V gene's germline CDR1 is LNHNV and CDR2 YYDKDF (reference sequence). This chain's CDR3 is CATSSELIGSGNTIYF. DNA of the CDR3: TGTGCCACCAGCAGTGAACTTATCGGCTCTGGAAACACCATATATTTT.

The chain's CDR3 is CAWSVGQGRTYEQYF. The CDR3, as DNA: TGTGCCTGGAGTGTCGGGCAGGGGAGGACCTACGAGCAGTACTTC. The genes are TRBV30 and TRBJ2-7; either TRBD1 or TRBD2 may fit D (6 bases each). The CDR3 sequence is 15 residues long. V lost 0 bases, J lost 2 bases, and 14 bases lay in between. CDR1 and CDR2 from the germline V gene are GTSNPN and SVGIG (reference sequence).

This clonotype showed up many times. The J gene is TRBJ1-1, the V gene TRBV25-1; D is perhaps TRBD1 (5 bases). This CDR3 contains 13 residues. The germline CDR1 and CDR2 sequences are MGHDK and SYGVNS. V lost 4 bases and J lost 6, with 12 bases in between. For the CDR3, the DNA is TGTGCCAGCAGTGTTTCAGGGTACTCTGAAGCTTTCTTT. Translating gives CASSVSGYSEAFF.

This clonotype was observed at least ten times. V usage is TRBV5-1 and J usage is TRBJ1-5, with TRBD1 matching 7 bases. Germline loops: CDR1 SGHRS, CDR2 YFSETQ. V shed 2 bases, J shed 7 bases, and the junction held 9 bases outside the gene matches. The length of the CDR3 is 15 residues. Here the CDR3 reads CASSLYGTAGQPQHF. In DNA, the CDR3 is TGCGCCAGCAGCTTATATGGGACAGCGGGGCAGCCCCAGCATTTT.

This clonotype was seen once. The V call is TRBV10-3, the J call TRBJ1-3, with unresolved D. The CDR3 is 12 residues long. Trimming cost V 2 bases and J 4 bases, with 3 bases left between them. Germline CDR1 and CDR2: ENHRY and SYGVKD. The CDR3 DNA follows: TGTGCCATCAGTGAGCCGGGAAACACCATATATTTT. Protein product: CAISEPGNTIYF.

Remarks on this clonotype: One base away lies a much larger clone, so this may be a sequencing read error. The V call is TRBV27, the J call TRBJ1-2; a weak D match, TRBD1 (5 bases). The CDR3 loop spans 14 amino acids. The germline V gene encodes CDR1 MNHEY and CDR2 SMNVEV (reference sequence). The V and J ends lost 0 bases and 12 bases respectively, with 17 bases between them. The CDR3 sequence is CASSLSGRRRGHTF. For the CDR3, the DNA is TGTGCCAGCAGTTTATCGGGGAGACGACGGGGCCACACCTTC.

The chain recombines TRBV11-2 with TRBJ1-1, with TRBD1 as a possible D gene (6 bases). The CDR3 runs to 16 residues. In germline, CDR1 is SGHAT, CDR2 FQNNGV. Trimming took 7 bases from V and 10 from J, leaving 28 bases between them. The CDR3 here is CASTDSQDRPGRLAFF. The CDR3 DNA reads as TGTGCCAGCACCGATTCCCAGGACAGACCTGGTAGACTAGCTTTCTTT.

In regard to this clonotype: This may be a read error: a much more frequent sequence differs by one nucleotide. The CDR3 spells CASRSGGIDQPQHF. The CDR3 nucleotides read TGTGCCAGCAGGTCGGGGGGAATCGATCAGCCCCAGCATTTT. The genes are TRBV2 and TRBJ1-5; possibly TRBD1 for D (5 bases). Germline V gene data show CDR1 as SNHLY and CDR2 as FYNNEI. The CDR3 loop spans 14 amino acids. Trimming took 6 bases from V and 5 from J, leaving 14 bases between them.

The CDR3 region has the DNA TGTGCCAGTAAGGTAGCGGGAATGGTCCCTGAAGCTTTCTTT. Its protein is CASKVAGMVPEAFF. The rearrangement links TRBV19 to TRBJ1-1; D not certain. Trimming left V 7 bases short and J 6 bases short, with 18 bases between. The germline V gene has CDR1 LNHDA and CDR2 SQIVND (reference sequence). The CDR3 is 14 amino acids.

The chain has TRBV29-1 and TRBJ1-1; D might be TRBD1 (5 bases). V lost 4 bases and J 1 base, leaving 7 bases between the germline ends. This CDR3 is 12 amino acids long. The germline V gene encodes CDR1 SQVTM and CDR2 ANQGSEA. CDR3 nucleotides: TGCAGCGTTGCTGGGGGGAACACTGAAGCTTTCTTT. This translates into CSVAGGNTEAFF.